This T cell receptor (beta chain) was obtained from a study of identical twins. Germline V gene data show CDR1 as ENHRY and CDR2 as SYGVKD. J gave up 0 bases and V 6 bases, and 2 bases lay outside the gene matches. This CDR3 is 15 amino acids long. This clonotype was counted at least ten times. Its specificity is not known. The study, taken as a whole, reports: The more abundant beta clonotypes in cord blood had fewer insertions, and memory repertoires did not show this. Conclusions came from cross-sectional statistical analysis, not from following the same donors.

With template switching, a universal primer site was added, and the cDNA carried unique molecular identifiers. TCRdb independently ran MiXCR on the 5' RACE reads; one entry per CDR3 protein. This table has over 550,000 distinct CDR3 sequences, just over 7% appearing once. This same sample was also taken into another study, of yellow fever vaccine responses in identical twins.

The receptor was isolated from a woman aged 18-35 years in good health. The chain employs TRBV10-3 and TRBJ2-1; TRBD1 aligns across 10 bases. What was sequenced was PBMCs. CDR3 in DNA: TGTGCCATCAGGGGACAGGGGACCTCCTACAATGAGCAGTTCTTC. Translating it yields CAIRGQGTSYNEQFF.